The present entry profiles one T cell receptor beta chain with its context. Original analysis: For nucleated cells, counts were estimated from reference gene primer amplification. TCRdb's copy holds only in-frame clones and misses some; the assay was immunoSEQ multiplex PCR. The V and J calls and the clone size are those of that table, but D and trimming were determined from the DNA. Among roughly 200,000 clones, 87% were seen once, and the ten largest hold 5.5% to 7.5%. These data are taken from a study of blood T cell repertoires in COVID-19. Study as a whole: Collection of acute and convalescent COVID-19 samples took place in the United States, Italy and Spain. From T cells, B-cell-depleted T cells, or PBMCs came the material, which was cDNA or gDNA.

Between the trimmed V and J ends, which lost 0 bases and 7 bases, there was a span of 19 bases. The CDR3 sequence is 17 residues long. Germline V gene sequence: CDR1 LGHNA, CDR2 YSLEER. Material: peripheral blood. This chain links TRBV4-3 with TRBJ2-4; D perhaps matches TRBD1 (5 bases). This receptor was identified in a man aged 60 to 75 who had recovered from COVID-19. This CDR3 is CASSQEEVGDYRNIQYF. DNA for the CDR3: TGCGCCAGCAGCCAAGAGGAAGTAGGGGATTATAGGAACATTCAGTACTTC.